This T cell receptor (beta chain) was retrieved from a study of early stage breast cancer tumors. CDR1 SQVTM and CDR2 ANQGSEA come from the germline V gene. V lost 5 bases and J lost 4, with 14 bases in between. The CDR3 covers 13 residues. The repertoire was sequenced with immunoSEQ multiplex PCR; TCRdb's copy has only in-frame clones and lacks some. The sample holds tens of thousands of clones; over 75% are singletons and the top ten take roughly 3.4%. The sequencing sample was made of blood. The clonotype comes from a person in their 40s with breast cancer. The rearrangement links TRBV29-1 to TRBJ1-2; D gene unclear. Here the CDR3 DNA reads TGCAGCGTTACCTTCTCCCCCCTCTATGGCTACACCTTC. This sequence encodes CSVTFSPLYGYTF.